This T cell receptor beta chain was identified during a study of Ad26.COV2.S vaccination and SARS-CoV-2 variants. Overall study context: Of the COV1001 trial arms, the Ad26.COV2.S arm included the donor. The vaccine Ad26.COV2.S was put into the muscle once, or twice with 56 days between.

Sample treatment: roughly 18 received Ad26.COV2.S at low or high dose, single or two shots; 5 received placebo; per-sample allocation not given. All samples were drawn on day 63, counting from the first vaccine or placebo injection. Germline CDR1 SGHTS, CDR2 YDEGEE. The ends were cut back, 3 bases at V and 2 bases at J, with 12 bases in the middle. CDR3 length: 14 residues. Study findings and constraints: Responses of spike-specific T cells (both CD8+ and CD4+) reportedly showed substantial breadth after vaccination. Individuals receiving vaccine had higher spike-specific TCR breadth than placebo recipients did.

This clone has a single count. Its antigen is unknown. Assay used: immunoSEQ multiplex PCR; TCRdb lists only in-frame clones, some missing. The table includes about 400,000 clones, 83% detected once. This TCR came from a person aged 18-60 years who received the Ad26.COV2.S COVID-19 vaccine or a placebo. The chain combines TRBV5-8 with TRBJ2-7, with D tentatively TRBD2 (5 bases). The starting material was peripheral blood, obtained in a trial of Ad26.COV2.S vaccine versus placebo. The CDR3 loop is CASSYRTYPYEQYF. In nucleotides, the CDR3 is TGTGCCAGCAGCTACCGGACTTATCCCTACGAGCAGTACTTC.